A single sample is the source of the 11 T cell receptor beta chains below, sequenced in a study of shared clonotypes between healthy human individuals. Using immunoSEQ multiplex PCR, the repertoire was profiled, and TCRdb retains in-frame clones only, with some absent. Of fewer than 3 million clones in the sample, around 93% are singletons; the top ten hold more than 0.35%. Sample: naive CD4+ T cells from PBMCs. The subset here: CD45RA+ positively selected. These receptors came from a man younger than 35 in good health. Some clones in this sample may be carry-over from other donors' samples.

This sequence joins TRBV6-6 and TRBJ2-7; unclear D gene. Trimming left V 7 bases short and J 2 bases short, with 12 bases between. The length of the CDR3 is 13 residues. Germline V CDR1 and CDR2: MNHNY, SVGAGI (reference sequence). This chain's CDR3 is CASKPSPAYEQYF. The DNA for the CDR3 is TGTGCCAGCAAACCAAGTCCGGCCTACGAGCAGTACTTC.

This clone appeared a few times. The CDR3 sequence: CASSLSGRTSYGYTF. The CDR3 DNA reads as TGTGCCAGCAGTTTATCCGGCCGGACAAGTTATGGCTACACCTTC. The rearrangement links TRBV28 to TRBJ1-2, with D possibly being TRBD1 (5 bases). The germline gives CDR1 MDHEN, CDR2 SYDVKM. CDR3 length: 15 amino acids. The V and J ends lost 1 base and 5 bases respectively, with 14 bases between them.

The chain employs TRBV7-2 and TRBJ1-1; no clear D gene. Trimming took 4 bases from V and 6 from J, leaving 18 bases between them. The CDR3 totals 15 residues. CDR1 and CDR2 from the germline V gene are SGHTA and FQGNSA. Written as DNA, the CDR3 is TGTGCCAGCAGCTCTTACCCCCGACCTGGCGCTGAAGCTTTCTTT. This sequence encodes CASSSYPRPGAEAFF.

The chain employs TRBV4-1 and TRBJ2-7; D may be TRBD2 (5 bases). V shed 2 bases and J shed 6 bases, with 11 bases lying between them. CDR3 length: 13 residues. CDR1 is MGHRA and CDR2 is YSYEKL in the germline V gene. The CDR3, as DNA: TGCGCCAGCAGCCAAAGGGAGCGGAGCGAGCAGTACTTC. This codes for CASSQRERSEQYF.

This chain links TRBV5-4 with TRBJ1-4, with D unresolved. Trimming removed 3 bases at V and 3 bases at J, with 15 bases between. Per the germline V gene, CDR1 is SGHNT and CDR2 is YYREEE (reference sequence). CDR3 length: 16 amino acids. In nucleotides, the CDR3 is TGTGCCAGCAGCTCCATCACAGACACCTCTAATGAAAAACTGTTTTTT. Translation: CASSSITDTSNEKLFF.

With regard to this clone: Other DNA sequences of this sample code for an identical CDR3. The chain joins TRBV6-5 to TRBJ2-4; D perhaps matches TRBD2 (6 bases). The germline V gene encodes CDR1 MNHEY and CDR2 SVGAGI. The V end lost 0 bases, the J end lost 0 bases, and 9 bases lay between the germline ends. This CDR3 contains 16 residues. The CDR3 DNA follows: TGTGCCAGCAGTTACTCGGGGGGTCTAGCCAAAAACATTCAGTACTTC. This codes for CASSYSGGLAKNIQYF.

The chain joins TRBV27 to TRBJ1-2; 9 nucleotides align to TRBD1. The CDR3 totals 12 residues. Germline loops: CDR1 MNHEY, CDR2 SMNVEV (reference sequence). Germline trimming cut 5 bases from V and 12 bases from J; bases unmatched to any gene: 7. For the CDR3, the DNA is TGTGCCAGCAGTCCCGGACAGGGGAAAAACACCTTC. It translates to CASSPGQGKNTF.

This rearrangement joins TRBV25-1 to TRBJ1-3; 7 nucleotides agree with TRBD1. Germline trimming cut 5 bases from V and 4 bases from J; bases unmatched to any gene: 5. Per the germline V gene, CDR1 is MGHDK and CDR2 is SYGVNS. CDR3 length equals 14 residues. The CDR3 sequence: CASSPGGQGNTIYF. CDR3 DNA: TGTGCCAGCAGTCCGGGGGGACAGGGAAACACCATATATTTT.

The chain combines TRBV29-1 with TRBJ1-4, with D tentatively TRBD1 (5 bases). CDR1 is SQVTM and CDR2 is ANQGSEA in the germline V gene. This CDR3 has 13 amino acids. V gave up 3 bases and J gave up 3 bases, with 8 bases separating them. This chain's CDR3 is CSVEGGANEKLFF. CDR3 bases: TGCAGCGTTGAGGGGGGGGCTAATGAAAAACTGTTTTTT.

The chain combines TRBV2 with TRBJ1-2, with unresolved D. Trimming took off 7 bases at V and 4 bases at J, with 13 bases between the two ends. This CDR3 has 13 residues. Germline values: CDR1 SNHLY, CDR2 FYNNEI. The CDR3 spells CASTGQLIYGYTF. The DNA of the CDR3 is TGTGCCAGCACCGGGCAACTTATCTATGGCTACACCTTC.

The J gene is TRBJ2-1, the V gene TRBV28; D might be TRBD2 (6 bases). The CDR3 runs 15 residues. CDR1 and CDR2 from the germline V gene are MDHEN and SYDVKM. Trimming removed 8 bases at V and 1 base at J, with 15 bases between. The CDR3 is CASRPGGGSYNEQFF. CDR3 DNA: TGTGCCAGCCGCCCCGGGGGAGGTTCCTACAATGAGCAGTTCTTC. Filled out from reference TRBV28 and TRBJ2-1, the complete variable domain reads DVKVTQSSRYLVKRTGEKVFLECVQDMDHENMFWYRQDPGLGLRLIYFSYDVKMKEKGDIPEGYSVSREKKERFSLILESASTNQTSMYLCASRPGGGSYNEQFFGPGTRLTVL.